The 30 T cell receptor beta chains below were found in one sample sequenced in a study of cytomegalovirus exposure and HLA in healthy donors. A multiplex PCR was run with 60 Vbeta primers and 13 Jbeta primers. This table comes from immunoSEQ multiplex PCR, and its TCRdb copy is limited to in-frame clones, with some not included. The sample includes under 150,000 clones, 83% of them seen just once. The sequenced sample was PBMCs. The source is a girl aged 2-10 years in good health and CMV-seronegative.

The chain carries TRBV7-2 and TRBJ1-1, with a weak D call TRBD1 (6 bases). This CDR3 has 14 amino acids. CDR1 SGHTA and CDR2 FQGNSA come from the germline V gene. V lost 5 bases and J 4 bases, leaving 14 bases between the germline ends. The CDR3 sequence: CASSVRVGGTEAFF. The CDR3 nucleotides read TGTGCCAGCAGCGTCAGGGTAGGGGGCACTGAAGCTTTCTTT.

The chain carries TRBV27 and TRBJ2-7; D gene unclear. The CDR3 runs 13 residues. V lost 3 bases and J lost 2, with 8 bases in between. The germline gives CDR1 MNHEY, CDR2 SMNVEV (reference sequence). In DNA, the CDR3 is TGTGCCAGCAGTTTCGGAGCTGCCTACGAGCAGTACTTC. Translated: CASSFGAAYEQYF.

The J gene is TRBJ1-2, the V gene TRBV4-3; D call uncertain. The V gene's germline CDR1 is LGHNA and CDR2 YSLEER. The CDR3 contains 14 residues. The V gene lost 2 bases and the J gene lost 6 bases, with 13 bases spanning the gap. CDR3 region: CASSQRYTQNGYTF. CDR3 DNA: TGCGCCAGCAGCCAAAGATATACCCAGAATGGCTACACCTTC.

V usage is TRBV2 and J usage is TRBJ1-2, with D perhaps TRBD1 (6 bases). Germline V CDR1 and CDR2: SNHLY, FYNNEI. This CDR3 is built from 14 residues. V lost 5 bases to trimming and J lost 6 bases, with 16 bases between them. CDR3 nucleotide sequence: TGTGCCAGCAGTCAAACTGGGGGCGCGGATGGCTACACCTTC. The encoded protein is CASSQTGGADGYTF.

This clone has only a few counts. V usage is TRBV5-1 and J usage is TRBJ1-2; a weak D match, TRBD1 (5 bases). V lost 0 bases and J 6 bases, leaving 9 bases between the germline ends. This CDR3 has 13 amino acids. From germline, CDR1 is SGHRS and CDR2 YFSETQ. The CDR3 is CASSLGGADGYTF. DNA for the CDR3: TGCGCCAGCAGCTTGGGTGGGGCAGATGGCTACACCTTC.

This clone was detected only once. V is TRBV28 and J is TRBJ2-1; 12 bases agree with TRBD2. CDR3 size: 15 residues. Germline CDR1 reads MDHEN; CDR2 reads SYDVKM. V shed 5 bases, J shed 7 bases, and the junction held 6 bases outside the gene matches. The CDR3 bases are TGTGCCAGCAGTCCCCTAGCGGGAGGGCTGAATGAGCAGTTCTTC. Amino acids: CASSPLAGGLNEQFF. Together with reference TRBV28 and TRBJ2-1, the CDR3 gives the full variable domain: DVKVTQSSRYLVKRTGEKVFLECVQDMDHENMFWYRQDPGLGLRLIYFSYDVKMKEKGDIPEGYSVSREKKERFSLILESASTNQTSMYLCASSPLAGGLNEQFFGPGTRLTVL.

The chain links TRBV27 to TRBJ2-7; D ambiguous. The ends were cut back, 0 bases at V and 2 bases at J, with 11 bases in the middle. The CDR3 loop spans 15 amino acids. CDR1 is MNHEY and CDR2 is SMNVEV in the germline V gene (reference sequence). The CDR3 region has the DNA TGTGCCAGCAGTTTATCGGTACTTCCTACCTACGAGCAGTACTTC. It specifies CASSLSVLPTYEQYF.

The chain links TRBV19 to TRBJ1-1; TRBD1 matches at 9 bases. CDR3 size: 17 residues. CDR1 and CDR2 (germline): LNHDA, SQIVND (reference sequence). With V trimmed by 5 bases and J by 8 bases, 18 bases remained unmatched. CDR3 in amino acids: CASSALPPVGQGIEAFF. Written as DNA, the CDR3 is TGTGCCAGTAGTGCCCTCCCACCCGTGGGACAGGGAATAGAAGCTTTCTTT.

V is TRBV4-1 and J is TRBJ2-7; 9 nucleotides match TRBD2. The J segment lost 4 bases and the V segment lost 0 bases, leaving 10 bases of the junction unmatched. CDR3 length: 17 amino acids. From germline, CDR1 is MGHRA and CDR2 YSYEKL. Here the CDR3 DNA reads TGCGCCAGCAGCCAAGAAAGCCTAGCGGGACTTCGGTACGAGCAGTACTTC. Amino acids: CASSQESLAGLRYEQYF.

The rearrangement links TRBV30 to TRBJ2-7; possible D gene TRBD1, 6 bases. Germline loops: CDR1 GTSNPN, CDR2 SVGIG (reference sequence). This CDR3 spans 12 amino acids. The V end was cut by 3 bases, the J end by 5 bases, with 11 bases between. The CDR3 is CAWSPRQDEQYF. The DNA of the CDR3 is TGTGCCTGGAGCCCAAGACAGGACGAGCAGTACTTC.

This clone was recorded only once. CDR3 protein: CASRRDGGQETQYF. The CDR3, as DNA: TGTGCCAGCAGACGTGACGGGGGGCAAGAGACCCAGTACTTC. This chain connects TRBV7-6 to TRBJ2-5; TRBD2 matches 7 bases. The CDR3 consists of 14 residues. V was clipped by 6 bases and J by 2 bases; unmatched bases: 6. Germline V gene data show CDR1 as SGHVS and CDR2 as FNYEAQ.

The chain links TRBV5-1 to TRBJ2-5, with 9 positions matching TRBD1. V lost 2 bases, J lost 5 bases, and 4 bases stayed unmatched. Germline assignment: CDR1 SGHRS and CDR2 YFSETQ. This CDR3 has 14 residues. The DNA for the CDR3 is TGCGCCAGCAGCTTTAGGGACAGGGAGGAGACCCAGTACTTC. Translating it yields CASSFRDREETQYF.

The V gene is TRBV7-8, the J gene TRBJ2-7, with D unclear. This CDR3 is built from 12 residues. Germline V gene sequence: CDR1 SGHVS, CDR2 FQNEAQ. The V end lost 4 bases, the J end lost 3 bases, and 7 bases lay between the germline ends. The CDR3 spells CASSSAYYEQYF. The CDR3 region has the DNA TGTGCCAGCAGCTCCGCCTACTACGAGCAGTACTTC.

This chain joins TRBV10-1 and TRBJ2-2; the D gene is possibly TRBD2 (5 bases). V lost 3 bases and J 0 bases, leaving 14 bases between the germline ends. The germline CDR1 and CDR2 sequences are WNHNN and SYGVQD (reference sequence). The CDR3 consists of 17 residues. CDR3 nucleotides: TGCGCCAGCAGTGATAGTGCCAGGAGGACGAACACCGGGGAGCTGTTTTTT. This codes for CASSDSARRTNTGELFF.

This chain links TRBV7-2 with TRBJ1-5, with D perhaps TRBD1 (6 bases). The CDR3 is 14 amino acids. Trimming removed 2 bases from V and 7 bases from J, with 12 bases in between. Per germline, CDR1 SGHTA and CDR2 FQGNSA. The chain's CDR3 is CASSLRGGGQPQHF. The CDR3, as DNA: TGTGCCAGCAGCTTAAGGGGGGGCGGGCAGCCCCAGCATTTT.

CDR3 sequence: CAWSKGLVGEAFF. The DNA of the CDR3 is TGTGCCTGGAGCAAAGGACTTGTCGGTGAAGCTTTCTTT. The chain couples TRBV30 to TRBJ1-1; D call uncertain. Between the trimmed V and J ends, which lost 3 bases and 7 bases, there was a span of 15 bases. The germline V gene encodes CDR1 GTSNPN and CDR2 SVGIG (reference sequence). This CDR3 spans 13 amino acids.

The gene calls are TRBV4-2 and TRBJ2-7; 11 positions agree with TRBD2. Germline V gives CDR1 LGHNA, CDR2 YNFKEQ. The J segment lost 0 bases and the V segment lost 2 bases, leaving 6 bases of the junction unmatched. This CDR3 spans 17 amino acids. The CDR3 DNA reads as TGTGCCAGCAGCCAAACCGGGACTAGCGGAAACTCCTACGAGCAGTACTTC. It yields the protein CASSQTGTSGNSYEQYF.

This clone has only one observation. The chain couples TRBV6-1 to TRBJ1-1; TRBD1 aligns across 8 bases. With V trimmed by 8 bases and J by 4 bases, 12 bases remained unmatched. Germline V gene data show CDR1 as MNHNS and CDR2 as SASEGT. This CDR3 contains 15 residues. The CDR3 loop is CASPAAGGAGTEAFF. The DNA of the CDR3 is TGTGCCAGCCCCGCGGCAGGGGGCGCGGGCACTGAAGCTTTCTTT.

The chain employs TRBV27 and TRBJ2-3; D is perhaps TRBD1 (5 bases). Germline V gene sequence: CDR1 MNHEY, CDR2 SMNVEV (reference sequence). The CDR3 spans 15 residues. The V end was cut by 2 bases, the J end by 2 bases, with 11 bases between. The CDR3, as DNA: TGTGCCAGCAGTTTAGGCAGGGCCTCCACAGATACGCAGTATTTT. This encodes CASSLGRASTDTQYF.

The J gene is TRBJ2-5, the V gene TRBV6-4; a weak D match, TRBD2 (5 bases). The CDR3 is 15 amino acids. Trimming pared 4 bases from V and 1 base from J, leaving 13 bases between. The germline gives CDR1 MRHNA, CDR2 SNTAGT. CDR3 DNA: TGTGCCAGCAGTGCGAGCGGTGGGCGCCAAGAGACCCAGTACTTC. Amino acids: CASSASGGRQETQYF.

This clone has more than one count but fewer than ten. The chain couples TRBV7-2 to TRBJ2-3; a weak D match, TRBD2 (7 bases). Germline loops: CDR1 SGHTA, CDR2 FQGNSA. CDR3 length equals 16 residues. The ends were cut back, 1 base at V and 5 bases at J, with 16 bases in the middle. CDR3 protein: CASSLVGGGRGDTQYF. DNA for the CDR3: TGTGCCAGCAGCTTAGTGGGCGGGGGCCGTGGAGATACGCAGTATTTT.

This clone was seen a few times. V gene TRBV7-8 combines with J gene TRBJ2-1, with 9 bases identical to TRBD1. CDR1 and CDR2 (germline): SGHVS, FQNEAQ. This CDR3 spans 16 amino acids. The V and J ends lost 7 bases and 3 bases, in that order; junction bases with no gene match: 10. CDR3 region: CASNEATGGLYNEQFF. The CDR3 DNA is TGTGCCAGCAACGAGGCAACAGGGGGCCTCTACAATGAGCAGTTCTTC. Supplemented by reference TRBV7-8 and TRBJ2-1, the full variable domain reads GAGVSQSPRYKVAKRGQDVALRCDPISGHVSLFWYQQALGQGPEFLTYFQNEAQLDKSGLPSDRFFAERPEGSVSTLKIQRTQQEDSAVYLCASNEATGGLYNEQFFGPGTRLTVL.

V usage is TRBV7-2 and J usage is TRBJ2-7, with D tentatively TRBD2 (6 bases). The CDR3 spans 14 residues. V dropped 1 base and J dropped 7 bases, with 14 bases sitting between them. Germline V gives CDR1 SGHTA, CDR2 FQGNSA. DNA of the CDR3: TGTGCCAGCAGCTTAGACGCGGGGTCGGAAGAGCAGTACTTC. It yields the protein CASSLDAGSEEQYF.

The gene calls are TRBV28 and TRBJ1-1; D gene unclear. The CDR3 contains 17 residues. The V end lost 4 bases, the J end lost 0 bases, and 18 bases lay between the germline ends. Germline V gives CDR1 MDHEN, CDR2 SYDVKM. The CDR3 region is CASSSSGSEILNTEAFF. Written as DNA, the CDR3 is TGTGCCAGCAGTTCAAGCGGGTCCGAGATATTGAACACTGAAGCTTTCTTT.

This chain joins TRBV25-1 and TRBJ1-3, with TRBD1 as a possible D gene (5 bases). The V gene's germline CDR1 is MGHDK and CDR2 SYGVNS. Trimming removed 2 bases at V and 2 bases at J, with 7 bases between. This CDR3 contains 14 residues. The CDR3 region is CASSEGGAGNTIYF. The DNA for the CDR3 is TGTGCCAGCAGTGAAGGGGGGGCTGGAAACACCATATATTTT. Drawing the rest from reference TRBV25-1 and TRBJ1-3, the complete variable domain is EADIYQTPRYLVIGTGKKITLECSQTMGHDKMYWYQQDPGMELHLIHYSYGVNSTEKGDLSSESTVSRIRTEHFPLTLESARPSHTSQYLCASSEGGAGNTIYFGEGSWLTVV.

This clone has more than one count but fewer than ten. Here the CDR3 reads CASSYGGEVTDTQYF. DNA of the CDR3: TGTGCCAGCAGTTACGGGGGGGAAGTTACAGATACGCAGTATTTT. The gene calls are TRBV6-5 and TRBJ2-3, with 7 positions matching TRBD2. Germline V lookup: CDR1 MNHEY, CDR2 SVGAGI. Losses at the gene ends were 2 bases for V and 3 bases for J; bases not matched to a gene: 5. CDR3 length equals 15 residues.

The chain is built from TRBV5-6 and TRBJ2-3; 9 bases agree with TRBD2. The CDR3 runs to 15 residues. Germline loops: CDR1 SGHDT, CDR2 YYEEEE. The V gene end was trimmed by 4 bases and the J gene end by 0 bases; junction bases not matched to a gene: 3. The CDR3 here is CASSELAGSTDTQYF. As DNA, the CDR3 is TGTGCCAGCAGCGAACTAGCGGGTAGCACAGATACGCAGTATTTT.

A remark on this clone: At one of its ends the junction is not consistent with the germline gene, which may arise from a read error. Other DNA sequences of this sample code for an identical CDR3. The chain has TRBV15 and TRBJ1-6; D may be TRBD1 (5 bases). The germline V gene has CDR1 LNHNV and CDR2 YYDKDF (reference sequence). This CDR3 region has 17 residues. CDR3: CATSRDLQGTYNSPLHF. The CDR3 DNA is TGTGCCACCAGCAGAGATCTGCAGGGTACCTATAATTCCCCCCTCCACTTT.

This chain links TRBV6-1 with TRBJ2-2; 7 bases map to TRBD1. V shed 6 bases, J shed 4 bases, and the junction held 5 bases outside the gene matches. The CDR3 spans 14 residues. Germline V lookup: CDR1 MNHNS, CDR2 SASEGT. For the CDR3, the DNA is TGTGCCAGCAGCCCCGGACAGGTCACCGGGGAGCTGTTTTTT. Protein product: CASSPGQVTGELFF.

This clone was seen more than once but under ten times. The chain uses TRBV7-9 and TRBJ2-1; D is uncertain. CDR1 and CDR2 from the germline V gene are SEHNR and FQNEAQ (reference sequence). CDR3 length equals 14 residues. V was pared by 1 base and J by 4 bases, with 8 bases between. CDR3 bases: TGTGCCAGCAGCTTAGTTAGCTTTTACAATGAGCAGTTCTTC. As protein: CASSLVSFYNEQFF.